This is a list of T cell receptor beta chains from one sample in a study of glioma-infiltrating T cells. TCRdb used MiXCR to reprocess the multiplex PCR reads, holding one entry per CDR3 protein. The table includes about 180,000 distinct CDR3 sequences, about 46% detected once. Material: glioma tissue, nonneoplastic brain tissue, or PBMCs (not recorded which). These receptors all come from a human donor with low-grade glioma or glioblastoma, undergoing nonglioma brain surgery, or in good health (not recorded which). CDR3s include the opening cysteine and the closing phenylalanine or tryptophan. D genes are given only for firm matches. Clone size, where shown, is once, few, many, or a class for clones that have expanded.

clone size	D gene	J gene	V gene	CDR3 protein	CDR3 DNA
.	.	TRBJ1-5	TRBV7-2	CASSSHGGVQPQHF	TGTGCCAGCAGCTCACATGGTGGCGTTCAGCCCCAGCATTTT
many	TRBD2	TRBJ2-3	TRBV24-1	CATSDRGGSGRRDTQYF	TGTGCCACCAGTGACCGTGGCGGTAGCGGGAGGCGAGATACGCAGTATTTT
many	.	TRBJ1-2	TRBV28	CASSLEGTYGYTF	TGTGCCAGCAGTTTGGAGGGGACCTATGGCTACACCTTC
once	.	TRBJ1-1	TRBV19	CASSIGMNTEAFF	TGTGCCAGTAGTATAGGCATGAACACTGAAGCTTTCTTT
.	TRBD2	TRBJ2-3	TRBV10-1	CASSESTPGAGGTDTKYF	TGCGCCAGCAGTGAGTCGACTCCCGGAGCGGGGGGCACAGATACGAAGTATTTT
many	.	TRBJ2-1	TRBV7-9	CASTNDSDNEQFF	TGTGCCAGCACCAATGACAGCGACAATGAGCAGTTCTTC
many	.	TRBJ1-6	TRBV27	CASGGYNSPLHF	TGTGCCAGCGGTGGTTATAATTCACCCCTCCACTTT
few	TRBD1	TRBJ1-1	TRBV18	CASSPNRGQGGTEAFF	TGTGCCAGCTCACCAAACAGGGGGCAGGGGGGCACTGAAGCTTTCTTT
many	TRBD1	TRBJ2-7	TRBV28	CASGTGPVEGYEQYF	TGTGCCAGCGGGACAGGGCCCGTCGAAGGATACGAGCAGTACTTC
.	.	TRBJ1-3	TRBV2	CASSEVHSSGNTIYF	TGTGCCAGCAGTGAAGTCCACAGCTCTGGAAACACCATATATTTT
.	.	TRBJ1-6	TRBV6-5	CASGFFGNSPLHF	TGTGCCAGCGGTTTCTTTGGGAATTCACCACTCCACTTT
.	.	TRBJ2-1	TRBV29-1	CSAKKGSYNEQFF	TGCAGCGCCAAGAAGGGCAGTTACAATGAGCAGTTCTTC
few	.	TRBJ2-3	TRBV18	CASSPYGTDTQYF	TGTGCCAGCTCACCATATGGCACAGATACGCAGTATTTT
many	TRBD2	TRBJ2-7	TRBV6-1	CASSDEAGASYEQYF	TGTGCCAGCAGTGATGAAGCGGGAGCCTCCTACGAGCAGTACTTC
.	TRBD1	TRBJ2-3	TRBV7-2	CASSLNGAGGTQTDTQYF	TGTGCCAGCAGCTTAAATGGGGCAGGGGGCACACAGACAGATACGCAGTATTTT
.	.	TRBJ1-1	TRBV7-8	CVSSLATGMNTEAFF	TGTGTCAGCAGCTTAGCGACAGGAATGAACACTGAAGCTTTCTTT
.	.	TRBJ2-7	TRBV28	CARSPSSYEQYF	TGTGCCAGAAGCCCTAGCTCCTACGAGCAGTACTTC
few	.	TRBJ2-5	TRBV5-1	CASSLDNALETQYF	TGCGCCAGCAGCTTGGATAATGCTCTGGAGACCCAGTACTTC
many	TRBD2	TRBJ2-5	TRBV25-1	CASSDETSGKGQTQYF	TGTGCCAGCAGTGACGAGACTAGCGGGAAGGGTCAGACCCAGTACTTC
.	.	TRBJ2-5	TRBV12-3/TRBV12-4	CASSPEPDIQTQYF	TGTGCCAGCAGTCCAGAACCCGACATTCAGACCCAGTACTTC
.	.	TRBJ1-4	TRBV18	CASSPLHGGVNDEKLFF	TGTGCCAGCTCACCACTTCATGGGGGAGTTAATGATGAAAAACTGTTTTTT
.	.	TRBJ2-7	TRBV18	CASSRLPGRSNYEQYF	TGTGCCAGCTCAAGGCTTCCTGGGCGGAGTAATTACGAGCAGTACTTC
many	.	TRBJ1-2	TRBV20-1	CSARQDGNYGYTF	TGCAGTGCTAGACAGGACGGAAACTATGGCTACACCTTC
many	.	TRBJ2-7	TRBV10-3	CAIKGEAYEQYF	TGTGCCATCAAGGGGGAGGCCTACGAGCAGTACTTC
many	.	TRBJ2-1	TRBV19	CASKSGMNEQFF	TGTGCCAGTAAGTCAGGTATGAATGAGCAGTTCTTC
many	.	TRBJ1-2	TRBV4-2	CASSQEYSGYTF	TGTGCCAGCAGCCAAGAATATTCCGGCTACACCTTC
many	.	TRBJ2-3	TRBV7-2	CASSPTLGSASLDTQYF	TGTGCCAGCAGCCCCACCTTGGGGAGCGCATCCCTTGATACGCAGTATTTT
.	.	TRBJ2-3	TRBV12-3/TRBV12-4	CASRRGRVTQYF	TGTGCCAGCAGGCGCGGGCGAGTTACGCAGTATTTT
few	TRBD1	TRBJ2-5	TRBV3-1	CASSLPGGKKETQYF	TGTGCCAGCAGCCTACCAGGGGGAAAGAAAGAGACCCAGTACTTC
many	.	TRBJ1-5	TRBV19	CASTPTGLSNQPQHF	TGTGCCAGTACTCCGACAGGCCTTAGCAATCAGCCCCAGCATTTT
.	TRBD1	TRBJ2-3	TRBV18	CASSPLDRGYPADTQYF	TGTGCCAGCTCACCACTTGACAGGGGTTATCCCGCAGATACGCAGTATTTT
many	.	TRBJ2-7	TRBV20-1	CSARDPGRSIYEQYF	TGCAGTGCTAGAGATCCGGGCCGATCCATCTACGAGCAGTACTTC
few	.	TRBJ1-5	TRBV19	CASSIEGVGVSNQPQHF	TGTGCCAGTAGTATAGAAGGCGTGGGCGTGAGCAATCAGCCCCAGCATTTT
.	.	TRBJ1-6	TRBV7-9	CASSLAGADNSPPHF	TGTGCCAGCAGCTTAGCGGGGGCCGATAATTCACCCCCCCACTTT
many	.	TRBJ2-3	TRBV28	CASSLPTDTQYF	TGTGCCAGCAGTTTACCCACAGATACGCAGTATTTT
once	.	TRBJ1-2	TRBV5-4	CASSEGCKTYGYTF	TGTGCCAGCAGCGAGGGCTGCAAGACCTATGGCTACACCTTC
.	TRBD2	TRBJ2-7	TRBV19	CASSGISAAGVHEQYF	TGTGCCAGTAGTGGGATATCCGCAGCGGGAGTCCACGAGCAGTACTTC
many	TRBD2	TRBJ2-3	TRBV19	CASSSSGRTTDTQYF	TGTGCCAGTTCTTCTAGCGGGAGGACGACAGATACGCAGTATTTT
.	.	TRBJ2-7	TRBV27	CATGRRAHQEQYF	TGTGCCACTGGTAGGCGGGCCCACCAAGAGCAGTACTTC